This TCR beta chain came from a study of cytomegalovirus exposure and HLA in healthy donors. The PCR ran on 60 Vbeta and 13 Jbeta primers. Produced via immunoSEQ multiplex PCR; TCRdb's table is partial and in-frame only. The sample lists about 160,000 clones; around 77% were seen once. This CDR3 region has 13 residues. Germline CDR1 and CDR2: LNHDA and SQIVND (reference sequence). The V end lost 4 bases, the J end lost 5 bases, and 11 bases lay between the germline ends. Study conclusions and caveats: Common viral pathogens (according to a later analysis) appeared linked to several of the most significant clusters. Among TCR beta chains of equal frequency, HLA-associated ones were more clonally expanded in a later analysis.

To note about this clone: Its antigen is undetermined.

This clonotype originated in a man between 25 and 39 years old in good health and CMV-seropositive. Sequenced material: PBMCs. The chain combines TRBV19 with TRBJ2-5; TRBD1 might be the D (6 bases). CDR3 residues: CASSTTGWETQYF. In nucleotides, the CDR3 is TGTGCCAGTAGTACAACAGGGTGGGAGACCCAGTACTTC.